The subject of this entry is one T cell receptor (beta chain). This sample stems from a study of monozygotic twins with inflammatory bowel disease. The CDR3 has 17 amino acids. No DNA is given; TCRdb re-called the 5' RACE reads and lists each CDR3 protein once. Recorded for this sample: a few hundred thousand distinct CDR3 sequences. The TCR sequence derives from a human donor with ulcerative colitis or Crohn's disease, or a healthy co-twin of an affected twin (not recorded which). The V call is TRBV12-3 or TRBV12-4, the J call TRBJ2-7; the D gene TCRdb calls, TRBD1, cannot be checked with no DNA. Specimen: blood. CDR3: CASSPGTGLPSSYEQYF.